The present entry profiles one T cell receptor beta chain with its context. One end of the junction does not line up with germline, which may come from a read error. Primers used in a second PCR of roughly 6 to 11 cycles were a sample-barcoded 5' primer and a J-beta primer mix. TCRdb itself ran the 5' RACE reads through MiXCR, one entry per CDR3 protein. The data hold about 640,000 distinct CDR3 sequences, with around 31% observed a single time. The sample belongs to a study of blood T cells in healthy people across ages. Germline assignment: CDR1 SGHDN and CDR2 FVKESK. The CDR3 is 18 amino acids. The sample comprised blood. This chain uses TRBV14 with TRBJ2-1, with 14 bases that match TRBD2. This receptor was taken from a woman aged 80 or over in good health. This chain's CDR3 is CVSSQELGLAGGLNEQFF. The CDR3 DNA follows: TGTGTCAGCAGCCAGGAATTAGGACTAGCGGGGGGCCTCAATGAGCAGTTCTTC.